The rows below give T cell receptor beta chains drawn from one sample of a study of T cells in tuberculosis. Produced via immunoSEQ multiplex PCR; TCRdb's table is partial and in-frame only. The data hold about 88,000 clones, with about nine tenths observed a single time. Sequencing was carried out using CD1b-GMM tetramer-negative cells sorted from PBMCs. These TCRs come from an adult woman with latent tuberculosis. CDR3s include the opening cysteine and the closing phenylalanine or tryptophan. A D gene is named only where the DNA matches it firmly. Rows give clone size only sometimes, using once, few, many, or a class for an expanded clone.

TRBV19	TRBD2	once	TRBJ2-1	CASSIGASGGNEQFF	TGTGCCAGTAGTATCGGGGCTAGCGGGGGAAATGAGCAGTTCTTC
TRBV5-1	TRBD2	once	TRBJ2-5	CASASGGGETQYF	TGCGCCAGCGCTAGCGGGGGGGGAGAGACCCAGTACTTC
TRBV19	.	.	TRBJ2-1	CASSRQVTYNEQFF	TGTGCCAGTAGTAGACAGGTAACCTACAATGAGCAGTTCTTC
TRBV27	.	once	TRBJ2-2	CASRPGLPGWTGELFF	TGTGCCAGCAGGCCCGGTCTCCCAGGATGGACCGGGGAGCTGTTTTTT
TRBV7-8	.	.	TRBJ1-4	CASSLGGFEKLFF	TGTGCCAGCAGCTTAGGAGGGTTTGAAAAACTGTTTTTT
TRBV28	.	.	TRBJ2-5	CASSLVQGTQYF	TGTGCCAGCAGTCTAGTACAGGGTACCCAGTACTTC
TRBV4-3	TRBD1	.	TRBJ2-6	CASSQGDRAYSGANVLTF	TGCGCCAGCAGCCAAGGTGACAGGGCCTACTCTGGGGCCAACGTCCTGACTTTC
TRBV18	.	once	TRBJ2-2	CASSPQGQANTGELFF	TGTGCCAGCTCACCCCAGGGGCAAGCGAACACCGGGGAGCTGTTTTTT
TRBV5-8	.	.	TRBJ2-7	CASTTNLGAGSSYEQYF	TGTGCCAGCACCACCAATCTGGGGGCCGGATCCTCCTACGAGCAGTACTTC
TRBV29-1	TRBD1	.	TRBJ1-2	CSVDRTGSGAGYTF	TGCAGCGTCGACAGGACAGGGAGTGGGGCAGGCTACACCTTC
TRBV11-2	.	.	TRBJ2-3	CASSPGRGRFTDTQYF	TGTGCCAGCAGCCCCGGGAGGGGGCGATTCACAGATACGCAGTATTTT
TRBV7-2	.	.	TRBJ2-3	CASSLRLQDTQYF	TGTGCCAGCAGCCTTCGACTACAAGATACGCAGTATTTT